The entry below describes one TCR beta chain. Germline lookup yields CDR1 MDHEN and CDR2 SYDVKM. V was shortened by 3 bases and J by 9 bases, with 12 bases between the two germline ends. This CDR3 region has 14 residues. Per the original methods: Amplification of reference gene primers provided the estimated nucleated cell counts. Repertoires were generated with immunoSEQ multiplex PCR, while TCRdb's copy carries only in-frame clones and drops some. Clone size and the V and J calls come from that table; the DNA yielded D and trimming. The sample has 300,000 to 350,000 clones; approximately 91% are singletons. All enrollees were roughly 18 to 89 years old and from 20 to 25 US areas. A case of COVID-19 had been met by exposed participants within 2 weeks before study entry. This entry belongs to a study of blood T cell repertoires in COVID-19. About the research overall: Samples came from the United States, Italy and Spain, spanning acute and convalescent COVID-19.

The gene calls are TRBV28 and TRBJ1-6; D is uncertain. This sequence originates from a woman between 25 and 40 years old who had been exposed to COVID-19. Material: PBMCs or T cells enriched from blood (not recorded which). The CDR3 bases are TGTGCCAGCAGTTTGTACCCGTCAGGTTCACCCCTCCACTTT. Protein product: CASSLYPSGSPLHF.